These 22 T cell receptor beta chains originate from one sample sequenced in a study of T-cell reconstitution after alpha-beta-depleted transplantation in children. During its preparation, the TCRbeta library received unique molecular identifiers. TCRdb re-derived calls from the PCR reads in MiXCR, one entry per CDR3 protein. The table includes around 440,000 distinct CDR3 sequences, under 20% detected once. The material sequenced was PBMCs, mostly from graft donor cells, taken 360 days after TCRalphabeta/CD19-depleted stem cell transplant. The receptors derive from a boy younger than two who had a stem cell transplant for Wiskott-Aldrich syndrome, so the T cells may come from the graft donor.

This clonotype was picked up many times. The chain has TRBV29-1 and TRBJ2-5; 9 positions match TRBD1. This CDR3 is 14 amino acids long. The V segment lost 5 bases and the J segment 3 bases; nucleotides outside the gene matches: 7. Germline assignment: CDR1 SQVTM and CDR2 ANQGSEA. This chain's CDR3 is CSVPVGQGKETQYF. CDR3 DNA sequence: TGCAGCGTTCCCGTGGGACAGGGAAAAGAGACCCAGTACTTC.

The rearrangement joins TRBV4-1 to TRBJ1-4, with 7 bases aligning to TRBD1. Germline V gene lookup returns CDR1 MGHRA and CDR2 YSYEKL. Trimming at V came to 1 base and at J to 8 bases, leaving 13 bases not matched to a gene. This CDR3 spans 17 amino acids. CDR3: CASSQVPQGRGREKLFF. In nucleotides, the CDR3 is TGCGCCAGCAGCCAAGTCCCCCAGGGCAGGGGGAGGGAAAAACTGTTTTTT.

This sequence joins TRBV12-3 or TRBV12-4 and TRBJ2-1, with TRBD2 matching 8 bases. Trimming cost V 3 bases and J 7 bases; bases outside gene matches: 11. The CDR3 consists of 16 residues. CDR3 coding DNA: TGTGCCAGCAGTTTTGCGCGGGGGGTGGTGTGGAATGAGCAGTTCTTC. As protein: CASSFARGVVWNEQFF.

A few counts support this clonotype. V usage is TRBV3-1 and J usage is TRBJ2-7; perhaps D is TRBD1 or TRBD2 (5 bases each). The CDR3 totals 13 residues. CDR1 is LGHDT, CDR2 YNNKEL, per germline (reference sequence). Trimming removed 4 bases at V and 6 bases at J, with 13 bases between. CDR3 sequence: CASSLRGWGEQYF. As DNA, the CDR3 is TGTGCCAGCAGCCTTCGGGGCTGGGGCGAGCAGTACTTC.

This clonotype was detected a few times. The chain has TRBV5-1 and TRBJ2-3; possible D gene TRBD2, 5 bases. Trimming pared 5 bases from V and 3 bases from J, leaving 13 bases between. The germline V gene encodes CDR1 SGHRS and CDR2 YFSETQ. The CDR3 is 14 residues long. CDR3 DNA sequence: TGCGCCAGCAGGGTATTTACGGGAACAGATACGCAGTATTTT. Amino acids: CASRVFTGTDTQYF.

The chain links TRBV9 to TRBJ2-5, with D tentatively TRBD1 or TRBD2 (5 bases each). CDR3 length: 15 residues. Germline loops: CDR1 SGDLS, CDR2 YYNGEE. The V gene lost 4 bases and the J gene lost 9 bases, with 22 bases spanning the gap. In nucleotides, the CDR3 is TGTGCCAGCAGCTCATCCGGGACGGGGACCGAGGCCCAGTACTTC. Encoded protein: CASSSSGTGTEAQYF.

This clonotype occurred a few times. This chain uses TRBV6-1 with TRBJ2-2; 9 bases map to TRBD1. Trimming took 5 bases from V and 5 from J; bases not matched to a gene: 6. CDR3 size: 15 residues. CDR1 MNHNS and CDR2 SASEGT come from the germline V gene. CDR3 in DNA: TGTGCCAGCAGTCCCGGGACAGGGAGGACCGGGGAGCTGTTTTTT. It translates to CASSPGTGRTGELFF.

V gene TRBV20-1 combines with J gene TRBJ2-5, with 12 bases aligning to TRBD1. Germline-derived CDR1 and CDR2 are DFQATT and SNEGSKA (reference sequence). This CDR3 is built from 17 residues. The V and J ends lost 0 bases and 9 bases, in that order; junction bases with no gene match: 14. Here the CDR3 reads CSARDPWDRGPQMAQYF. The CDR3 coding sequence is TGCAGTGCTAGAGATCCCTGGGACAGGGGGCCCCAAATGGCCCAGTACTTC.

This clonotype has a handful of counts. This CDR3 is CASSLVEAGGPLYNEQFF. The CDR3 DNA follows: TGTGCCAGCAGCTTAGTAGAGGCGGGGGGGCCTCTTTACAATGAGCAGTTCTTC. The chain uses TRBV7-6 and TRBJ2-1; 9 bases align to TRBD2. Per the germline V gene, CDR1 is SGHVS and CDR2 is FNYEAQ. J was trimmed by 4 bases and V by 1 base; bases with no gene match: 11. This CDR3 contains 18 residues.

This clonotype was observed a handful of times. This chain joins TRBV5-1 and TRBJ2-2, with D possibly being TRBD2 (7 bases). Germline V gene sequence: CDR1 SGHRS, CDR2 YFSETQ. V shed 1 base and J shed 4 bases, with 14 bases lying between them. The CDR3 has 16 amino acids. The CDR3 nucleotides are TGCGCCAGCAGCTTGTTCGCGGGGGCAGGCACCGGGGAGCTGTTTTTT. Residues: CASSLFAGAGTGELFF. Drawing the rest from reference TRBV5-1 and TRBJ2-2, the complete variable domain is KAGVTQTPRYLIKTRGQQVTLSCSPISGHRSVSWYQQTPGQGLQFLFEYFSETQRNKGNFPGRFSGRQFSNSRSEMNVSTLELGDSALYLCASSLFAGAGTGELFFGEGSRLTVL.

The CDR3, as DNA: TGTGCCAGCAGCTTAGATCAAGGGATGAGATACGAGCAGTACTTC. Translating it yields CASSLDQGMRYEQYF. The chain employs TRBV11-2 and TRBJ2-7, with D uncertain. The CDR3 is made up of 15 amino acids. Trimming removed 0 bases from V and 4 bases from J, with 13 bases in between. The germline CDR1 and CDR2 sequences are SGHAT and FQNNGV.

This clonotype was counted between two and nine times. This rearrangement joins TRBV5-1 to TRBJ2-1; 9 bases are shared with TRBD2. CDR1 is SGHRS and CDR2 is YFSETQ in the germline V gene. V lost 2 bases, J lost 3 bases, and 12 bases stayed unmatched. The CDR3 totals 18 residues. The CDR3 DNA follows: TGCGCCAGCAGCTTTCGTTATAGGAAGCGGGAGGTCTACAATGAGCAGTTCTTC. Translation: CASSFRYRKREVYNEQFF.

This clonotype was found a few times. The gene calls are TRBV12-3 or TRBV12-4 and TRBJ2-1; either TRBD1 or TRBD2 may fit D (5 bases each). CDR3 size: 15 residues. V was cut by 7 bases and J by 8 bases, with 21 bases left in between. The CDR3, as DNA: TGTGCCAGCAACCCAAGGGGCGGACCGAGGGATGAGCAGTTCTTC. It specifies CASNPRGGPRDEQFF.

The sample holds a few counts of this clonotype. The chain carries TRBV9 and TRBJ2-3; D call uncertain. CDR1 and CDR2 (germline): SGDLS, YYNGEE. CDR3 size: 15 residues. The V end lost 0 bases, the J end lost 0 bases, and 8 bases lay between the germline ends. CDR3 residues: CASSVEAPSTDTQYF. The CDR3 nucleotides read TGTGCCAGCAGCGTAGAGGCACCCAGCACAGATACGCAGTATTTT.

This chain links TRBV10-3 with TRBJ2-3; 11 bases are a match to TRBD2. J gave up 5 bases and V 3 bases, and 7 bases lay outside the gene matches. The CDR3 runs 16 residues. From germline, CDR1 is ENHRY and CDR2 SYGVKD. As DNA, the CDR3 is TGTGCCATCAGTGACCCCTTAGCGGGGGGGCTAGATACGCAGTATTTT. Its protein is CAISDPLAGGLDTQYF.

The DNA for the CDR3 is TGTGCCAGCAGGCGATGGGGGACAGGACTGGAGAGGGAGCTGTTTTTT. This sequence encodes CASRRWGTGLERELFF. The rearrangement uses TRBV12-3 or TRBV12-4 and TRBJ2-2, with TRBD1 identical over 8 bases. The length of the CDR3 is 16 residues. Trimming took 6 bases from V and 9 from J; bases not matched to a gene: 15.

The genes are TRBV7-9 and TRBJ2-7; 7 nucleotides match TRBD2. Unmatched junction bases numbered 11, after V lost 4 bases and J lost 5 bases. CDR1 is SEHNR, CDR2 FQNEAQ, per germline (reference sequence). The CDR3 is made up of 15 amino acids. For the CDR3, the DNA is TGTGCCAGCAGCTCCCACCGGCGGGAGCTCAACGAGCAGTACTTC. Amino acid sequence: CASSSHRRELNEQYF.

This clonotype was picked up a small number of times. As DNA, the CDR3 is TGCAGTGCTAGAGATTTATCATCCGTTAGGCAGTTCTTC. This translates into CSARDLSSVRQFF. This rearrangement joins TRBV20-1 to TRBJ2-1; D remains ambiguous. The CDR3 length is 13 residues. CDR1 and CDR2 from the germline V gene are DFQATT and SNEGSKA (reference sequence). Trimming removed 0 bases from V and 12 bases from J, with 15 bases in between.

This clonotype was counted a few times. The chain couples TRBV2 to TRBJ2-1, with TRBD2 matching 9 bases. The CDR3 loop spans 19 amino acids. With V trimmed by 4 bases and J by 0 bases, 13 bases remained unmatched. Germline V gene sequence: CDR1 SNHLY, CDR2 FYNNEI. The CDR3 coding sequence is TGTGCCAGCAGTGGGGGACTGACGCGGGGGGGCTTCTCCTACAATGAGCAGTTCTTC. Protein sequence: CASSGGLTRGGFSYNEQFF.

This clonotype was detected only a few times. The chain employs TRBV3-1 and TRBJ2-7; 7 bases are shared with TRBD2. V was clipped by 3 bases and J by 4 bases; unmatched bases: 9. This CDR3 comprises 15 residues. Per the germline V gene, CDR1 is LGHDT and CDR2 is YNNKEL (reference sequence). This chain's CDR3 is CASSQASGGRYEQYF. CDR3 in DNA: TGTGCCAGCAGCCAGGCTAGCGGAGGTCGGTACGAGCAGTACTTC.

The CDR3 region has the DNA TGTGCCAGCAGTGAATGGGGCTTAGGGGAGCTGTTTTTT. This encodes CASSEWGLGELFF. The chain is built from TRBV25-1 and TRBJ2-2, with D possibly matching TRBD1 (5 bases). Trimming cost V 1 base and J 8 bases, with 8 bases left between them. The CDR3 is 13 amino acids. Germline V gene data show CDR1 as MGHDK and CDR2 as SYGVNS.

This clonotype was counted between two and nine times. The CDR3 protein is CASSRILLGGLGELFF. The DNA for the CDR3 is TGTGCCAGCAGCCGGATCCTCCTGGGGGGCCTCGGGGAGCTGTTTTTT. The V call is TRBV5-5, the J call TRBJ2-2; tentatively, D is TRBD1 or TRBD2 (6 bases each). The CDR3 length is 16 residues. Germline V gene sequence: CDR1 SGHKS, CDR2 YYEKEE (reference sequence). Deletions cut 4 bases from V and 7 bases from J, with 20 bases between. The full variable domain, in which reference TRBV5-5 and TRBJ2-2 provide the parts outside the CDR3, is DAGVTQSPTHLIKTRGQQVTLRCSPISGHKSVSWYQQVLGQGPQFIFQYYEKEERGRGNFPDRFSARQFPNYSSELNVNALLLGDSALYLCASSRILLGGLGELFFGEGSRLTVL.